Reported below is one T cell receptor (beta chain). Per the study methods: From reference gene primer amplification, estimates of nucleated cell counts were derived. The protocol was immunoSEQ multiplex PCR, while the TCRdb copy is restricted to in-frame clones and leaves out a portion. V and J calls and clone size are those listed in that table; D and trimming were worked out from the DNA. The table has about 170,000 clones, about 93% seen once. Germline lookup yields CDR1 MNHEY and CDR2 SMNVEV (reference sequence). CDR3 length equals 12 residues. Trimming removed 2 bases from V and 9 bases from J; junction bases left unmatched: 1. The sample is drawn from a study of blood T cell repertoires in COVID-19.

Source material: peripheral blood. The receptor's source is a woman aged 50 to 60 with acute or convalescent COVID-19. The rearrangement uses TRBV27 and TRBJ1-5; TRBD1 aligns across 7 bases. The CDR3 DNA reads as TGTGCCAGCAGTTTAGCAGGGGGGCCCCAGCATTTT. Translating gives CASSLAGGPQHF.